Here is one T cell receptor beta chain with its context. The antigen is unknown. Graves' hyperthyroidism was deemed stable absent ophthalmopathy progression within 18 months. This sample was taken from a study of T cells in Graves' hyperthyroidism and ophthalmopathy. Study-level results: Ophthalmopathy and stable hyperthyroidism were told apart by a 13 V-J model.

TCR beta CDR3 region amplification was performed from RNA transcripts. TCR CDR3 underwent first-round RT-PCR with the HTBI primer set. MiXCR, run by TCRdb on the multiplex PCR reads, gives a single entry per CDR3 protein. The table records roughly 420,000 distinct CDR3 sequences, roughly 15% of them present only once. The sequencing input was blood. The TCR originated in a woman under 30 with Graves' hyperthyroidism.

DNA for the CDR3: TGTGCCAGCAGCTTAAACGCGTTACAGGGTTCAAACTATGGCTACACCTTC. It translates to CASSLNALQGSNYGYTF. The chain couples TRBV7-9 to TRBJ1-2; possible D gene TRBD1, 6 bases. Germline values: CDR1 SEHNR, CDR2 FQNEAQ (reference sequence). Trimming removed 2 bases from V and 2 bases from J, with 18 bases in between. The CDR3 has 17 amino acids.